The 32 T cell receptor beta chains given below trace back to one sample, sequenced in a study of identical twins. TCRdb ran MiXCR on the 5' RACE reads and lists one entry per CDR3 protein. The sample holds around 680,000 distinct CDR3 sequences, 8% to 9% seen once. The sample was also reused in another study, on yellow fever vaccine responses in identical twins.

Sequencing input: PBMCs. The source of these receptors is a woman aged 18-29 years in good health.

Ten or more counts support this clonotype. The chain couples TRBV4-2 to TRBJ2-3; TRBD1 matches at 9 bases. This CDR3 contains 17 residues. J gave up 4 bases and V 1 base, and 9 bases lay outside the gene matches. CDR1 is LGHNA, CDR2 YNFKEQ, per germline. The CDR3 coding sequence is TGTGCCAGCAGCCAAGTCCCGGGGGGACAGGGCCCAGATACGCAGTATTTT. Its protein product is CASSQVPGGQGPDTQYF.

This rearrangement joins TRBV24-1 to TRBJ2-1, with D possibly matching TRBD1 (6 bases). The CDR3 runs to 15 residues. Trimming left V 0 bases short and J 7 bases short, with 12 bases between. Germline lookup yields CDR1 KGHDR and CDR2 SFDVKD. The CDR3 loop is CATSDLLSGANEQFF. The CDR3 DNA follows: TGTGCCACCAGTGATTTGCTCTCAGGGGCAAATGAGCAGTTCTTC.

The sample holds a few counts of this clonotype. This chain connects TRBV6-5 to TRBJ2-5; 7 nucleotides align to TRBD1. This CDR3 has 14 amino acids. From germline, CDR1 is MNHEY and CDR2 SVGAGI. J gave up 2 bases and V 4 bases, and 4 bases lay outside the gene matches. The CDR3 here is CASSWDREQETQYF. DNA of the CDR3: TGTGCCAGCAGTTGGGACAGAGAACAAGAGACCCAGTACTTC.

This clonotype was counted between two and nine times. This chain joins TRBV5-1 and TRBJ2-7; 7 bases agree with TRBD2. J was trimmed by 5 bases and V by 5 bases; bases with no gene match: 10. The length of the CDR3 is 14 residues. CDR1 SGHRS and CDR2 YFSETQ come from the germline V gene. CDR3 in DNA: TGCGCCAGCAGTCCACGGGGAGGGACCAACGAGCAGTACTTC. Its protein is CASSPRGGTNEQYF. Complete variable domain (other parts from reference TRBV5-1 and TRBJ2-7): KAGVTQTPRYLIKTRGQQVTLSCSPISGHRSVSWYQQTPGQGLQFLFEYFSETQRNKGNFPGRFSGRQFSNSRSEMNVSTLELGDSALYLCASSPRGGTNEQYFGPGTRLTVT.

J is TRBJ2-7 and V is TRBV10-3; D gene uncertain. The CDR3 has 14 residues. The germline V and J ends were trimmed by 6 bases and 0 bases, with 12 bases remaining between them. Germline values: CDR1 ENHRY, CDR2 SYGVKD. The CDR3 DNA reads as TGTGCCATCAGCGACCTTATAAACTCCTACGAGCAGTACTTC. The encoded protein is CAISDLINSYEQYF.

The chain recombines TRBV12-3 or TRBV12-4 with TRBJ1-5; no definite D call. The CDR3 consists of 16 residues. V shed 1 base and J shed 2 bases, with 12 bases lying between them. The CDR3 DNA follows: TGTGCCAGCAGTTTAGTAGGAGGTCGGCGCAATCAGCCCCAGCATTTT. This encodes CASSLVGGRRNQPQHF.

The sample holds many counts of this clonotype. V gene TRBV7-6 combines with J gene TRBJ2-1, with D uncertain. The V and J ends lost 0 bases and 1 base respectively, with 4 bases between them. The CDR3 contains 14 residues. Germline V CDR1 and CDR2: SGHVS, FNYEAQ. The CDR3 loop reads CASSLAVSYNEQFF. The CDR3 nucleotides read TGTGCCAGCAGCTTAGCGGTTTCCTACAATGAGCAGTTCTTC. The entire variable domain, with the rest obtained from reference TRBV7-6 and TRBJ2-1, is as follows: GAGVSQSPRYKVTKRGQDVALRCDPISGHVSLYWYRQALGQGPEFLTYFNYEAQQDKSGLPNDRFSAERPEGSISTLTIQRTEQRDSAMYRCASSLAVSYNEQFFGPGTRLTVL.

This clonotype was detected a few times. The chain employs TRBV6-1 and TRBJ2-1; 8 bases map to TRBD2. The CDR3 runs 15 residues. Germline lookup yields CDR1 MNHNS and CDR2 SASEGT. J lost 6 bases, V lost 1 base, and 5 bases had no gene match. The CDR3 DNA is TGTGCCAGCAGTGAAGGAGCGGGGGCCCGCAATGAGCAGTTCTTC. Protein: CASSEGAGARNEQFF.

The chain links TRBV28 to TRBJ1-5; possible D gene TRBD1, 6 bases. This CDR3 spans 14 amino acids. Germline-derived CDR1 and CDR2 are MDHEN and SYDVKM. V was cut by 8 bases and J by 11 bases, with 22 bases left in between. CDR3 loop: CASGTTGPVLSQHF. As DNA, the CDR3 is TGTGCCAGCGGGACAACAGGGCCGGTATTGTCCCAGCATTTT.

V gene TRBV18 combines with J gene TRBJ2-2, with no clear D. Germline V lookup: CDR1 KGHSH, CDR2 LQKENI. The CDR3 is made up of 15 amino acids. V dropped 3 bases and J dropped 5 bases, with 13 bases sitting between them. Here the CDR3 reads CASSPIGERTGELFF. CDR3 DNA sequence: TGTGCCAGCTCACCGATTGGGGAAAGGACCGGGGAGCTGTTTTTT.

This clonotype was seen more than once but under ten times. This chain joins TRBV20-1 and TRBJ2-7; possibly TRBD1 for D (5 bases). Germline V CDR1 and CDR2: DFQATT, SNEGSKA (reference sequence). The CDR3 is made up of 14 amino acids. Trimming pared 6 bases from V and 3 bases from J, leaving 18 bases between. The chain's CDR3 is CSALLSRVNYEQYF. The CDR3 DNA reads as TGCAGTGCCCTTCTCTCCAGGGTAAACTACGAGCAGTACTTC.

V is TRBV28 and J is TRBJ2-7; TRBD2 agrees at 8 bases. The CDR3 spans 19 residues. The germline V gene has CDR1 MDHEN and CDR2 SYDVKM. V was pared by 2 bases and J by 5 bases, with 20 bases of the junction left unmatched. The CDR3 sequence: CASSLRGIQVGGRSHEQYF. The CDR3 DNA follows: TGTGCCAGCAGTTTACGCGGAATACAGGTGGGCGGGAGGTCCCACGAGCAGTACTTC.

This clonotype occurred many times. The chain uses TRBV15 and TRBJ2-2; no clear D gene. The CDR3 consists of 12 residues. V was shortened by 1 base and J by 6 bases, with 3 bases between the two germline ends. From germline, CDR1 is LNHNV and CDR2 YYDKDF (reference sequence). CDR3 sequence (DNA): TGTGCCACCAGCAGAGTCCCCGGGGAGCTGTTTTTT. Protein product: CATSRVPGELFF.

V usage is TRBV4-3 and J usage is TRBJ2-7; D is unresolved. Trimming shortened V by 0 bases and J by 2 bases, and 8 bases separated the two germline ends. CDR1 and CDR2 from the germline V gene are LGHNA and YSLEER. The CDR3 consists of 14 residues. The CDR3: CASSQDLQTYEQYF. The CDR3 nucleotides read TGCGCCAGCAGCCAAGATCTCCAGACCTACGAGCAGTACTTC.

This clonotype showed up just a few times. This chain links TRBV5-1 with TRBJ2-5, with D possibly being TRBD2 (6 bases). V gave up 4 bases and J gave up 3 bases, with 16 bases separating them. The CDR3 consists of 15 residues. The germline V gene has CDR1 SGHRS and CDR2 YFSETQ. CDR3 nucleotides: TGCGCCAGCAGCAGATCCGGGACTGATAAAGAGACCCAGTACTTC. Translation gives CASSRSGTDKETQYF. The whole variable domain, remainder taken from reference TRBV5-1 and TRBJ2-5, is KAGVTQTPRYLIKTRGQQVTLSCSPISGHRSVSWYQQTPGQGLQFLFEYFSETQRNKGNFPGRFSGRQFSNSRSEMNVSTLELGDSALYLCASSRSGTDKETQYFGPGTRLLVL.

The chain links TRBV5-5 to TRBJ2-7; D is undetermined. V dropped 2 bases and J dropped 0 bases, with 9 bases sitting between them. CDR1 is SGHKS and CDR2 is YYEKEE in the germline V gene (reference sequence). There are 14 residues in the CDR3. The CDR3 reads CASSFTQNSYEQYF. The DNA of the CDR3 is TGTGCCAGCAGCTTTACCCAGAACTCCTACGAGCAGTACTTC.

V and J are TRBV4-1 and TRBJ1-2; no clear D gene. V was cut by 1 base and J by 4 bases, with 4 bases left in between. The germline V gene has CDR1 MGHRA and CDR2 YSYEKL. The CDR3 is made up of 12 amino acids. The CDR3 sequence: CASSQGVYGYTF. CDR3 bases: TGCGCCAGCAGCCAAGGGGTCTATGGCTACACCTTC.

The gene calls are TRBV6-1 and TRBJ1-1; no reliable D call. The V and J ends lost 4 bases and 3 bases respectively, with 15 bases between them. This CDR3 has 15 amino acids. CDR1 and CDR2 (germline): MNHNS, SASEGT. The CDR3, as DNA: TGTGCCAGCAGTGGCGGACGAGTGGCGGACACTGAAGCTTTCTTT. Amino acid sequence: CASSGGRVADTEAFF.

This clonotype has more than one count but fewer than ten. The chain is built from TRBV18 and TRBJ2-7; 8 nucleotides align to TRBD1. The CDR3 extends over 16 amino acids. Germline trimming cut 3 bases from V and 2 bases from J; bases unmatched to any gene: 9. In germline, CDR1 is KGHSH, CDR2 LQKENI. CDR3 DNA: TGTGCCAGCTCACCCACGGACAGGGAAGGACCCTACGAGCAGTACTTC. Translation gives CASSPTDREGPYEQYF.

This clonotype was seen at least ten times. The chain recombines TRBV12-3 or TRBV12-4 with TRBJ1-3, with TRBD1 as a possible D gene (6 bases). V was shortened by 3 bases and J by 3 bases, with 12 bases between the two germline ends. The CDR3 spans 15 residues. The CDR3 is CASSFIGGSGNTIYF. CDR3 DNA sequence: TGTGCCAGCAGTTTTATTGGGGGCAGTGGAAACACCATATATTTT.

The rearrangement links TRBV7-2 to TRBJ2-1; 8 bases match TRBD2. Trimming took 5 bases from V and 8 from J; bases not matched to a gene: 8. This CDR3 spans 14 amino acids. The germline gives CDR1 SGHTA, CDR2 FQGNSA. CDR3 coding DNA: TGTGCCAGCAGCCCGTGGACTAGCTCCGATGAGCAGTTCTTC. Protein product: CASSPWTSSDEQFF.

This clonotype turned up a few times. This sequence joins TRBV24-1 and TRBJ2-1, with 9 bases aligning to TRBD1. Germline V lookup: CDR1 KGHDR, CDR2 SFDVKD. V gave up 4 bases and J gave up 4 bases; unmatched junction bases: 10. This CDR3 spans 17 amino acids. The CDR3 sequence is CATSEQTGTGPYNEQFF. CDR3 coding DNA: TGTGCCACCAGTGAACAAACCGGGACAGGGCCGTACAATGAGCAGTTCTTC.

In this sample, this clonotype turned up a few times. This chain links TRBV18 with TRBJ1-2; 7 bases fit TRBD1. The V gene end was trimmed by 2 bases and the J gene end by 4 bases; junction bases not matched to a gene: 4. Per germline, CDR1 KGHSH and CDR2 LQKENI. This CDR3 contains 14 residues. The DNA for the CDR3 is TGTGCCAGCTCACCAGGACAGGCCATCTATGGCTACACCTTC. Translating gives CASSPGQAIYGYTF. The entire variable domain, with the rest obtained from reference TRBV18 and TRBJ1-2, is as follows: NAGVMQNPRHLVRRRGQEARLRCSPMKGHSHVYWYRQLPEEGLKFMVYLQKENIIDESGMPKERFSAEFPKEGPSILRIQQVVRGDSAAYFCASSPGQAIYGYTFGSGTRLTVV.

This clonotype was counted only a few times. V and J are TRBV29-1 and TRBJ1-1; no reliable D call. The CDR3 loop spans 12 amino acids. V dropped 4 bases and J dropped 1 base, with 7 bases sitting between them. Looked up from germline, CDR1 is SQVTM and CDR2 is ANQGSEA. The chain's CDR3 is CSVGPGNTEAFF. The CDR3 bases are TGCAGCGTTGGACCGGGGAACACTGAAGCTTTCTTT.

This clonotype has more than one count but fewer than ten. The gene calls are TRBV7-8 and TRBJ2-1; D uncertain. The V end was cut by 5 bases, the J end by 0 bases, with 11 bases between. The CDR3 is 15 residues long. CDR1 is SGHVS, CDR2 FQNEAQ, per germline. Written as DNA, the CDR3 is TGTGCCAGCAGCCCCCACAAGAGCTCCTACAATGAGCAGTTCTTC. It codes for CASSPHKSSYNEQFF.

The sample holds many counts of this clonotype. CDR3 sequence: CASSRSGSSYEQYF. The DNA for the CDR3 is TGTGCCAGCAGCCGTAGCGGGAGCTCCTACGAGCAGTACTTC. The rearrangement uses TRBV6-1 and TRBJ2-7; TRBD2 matches 9 bases. CDR1 MNHNS and CDR2 SASEGT come from the germline V gene. The CDR3 runs to 14 residues. V lost 6 bases and J lost 0; bases outside the gene matches: 3.

This chain's CDR3 is CAISGGIAGGLYEQYF. DNA for the CDR3: TGTGCCATCAGTGGGGGAATAGCGGGGGGACTATACGAGCAGTACTTC. The rearrangement links TRBV10-3 to TRBJ2-7; 10 positions match TRBD2. CDR1 is ENHRY, CDR2 SYGVKD, per germline. V was clipped by 4 bases and J by 4 bases; unmatched bases: 10. CDR3 length: 16 amino acids.

The chain combines TRBV6-2 or TRBV6-3 with TRBJ2-3; TRBD2 matches 9 bases. Losses at the gene ends were 7 bases for V and 2 bases for J; bases not matched to a gene: 4. In germline, CDR1 is MNHEY, CDR2 SVGEGT. This CDR3 is 14 amino acids long. Here the CDR3 reads CASMSGGYTDTQYF. The CDR3 DNA sequence: TGTGCCAGCATGAGCGGGGGGTACACAGATACGCAGTATTTT.

The CDR3 region is CASSLDLRSYEQYF. DNA for the CDR3: TGTGCCAGCAGTTTAGATCTCCGCTCCTACGAGCAGTACTTC. The chain uses TRBV12-3 or TRBV12-4 and TRBJ2-7; D gene uncertain. This CDR3 region has 14 residues. V gave up 1 base and J gave up 0 bases, with 7 bases separating them.

This sequence joins TRBV20-1 and TRBJ2-1; 12 nucleotides align to TRBD2. This CDR3 is built from 19 residues. Germline lookup yields CDR1 DFQATT and CDR2 SNEGSKA (reference sequence). Trimming removed 0 bases from V and 1 base from J; junction bases left unmatched: 10. CDR3 nucleotide sequence: TGCAGTGCTAGAGATGTAGTAGGGGGACTAGCGGGTTCCTACAATGAGCAGTTCTTC. Translation: CSARDVVGGLAGSYNEQFF.

This clonotype was counted many times. The chain recombines TRBV20-1 with TRBJ2-7; the D is unclear. There are 12 residues in the CDR3. Trimming removed 3 bases at V and 2 bases at J, with 8 bases between. CDR1 and CDR2 (germline): DFQATT, SNEGSKA (reference sequence). The CDR3 loop is CSASATAYEQYF. The CDR3 nucleotides read TGCAGTGCTAGCGCAACTGCCTACGAGCAGTACTTC.

The chain couples TRBV6-1 to TRBJ1-5; 7 bases are shared with TRBD1. CDR1 and CDR2 (germline): MNHNS, SASEGT. There are 16 residues in the CDR3. V shed 7 bases and J 6 bases; nucleotides not matched to a gene: 15. CDR3 sequence reads: CASTPTPQGGGQPQHF. The CDR3 region has the DNA TGTGCCAGCACACCCACGCCTCAGGGGGGAGGTCAGCCCCAGCATTTT.